This T cell receptor beta chain was recovered during a study of T cell responses to AZD1222 COVID-19 vaccine. Study details: Pooled samples include second doses given at about 4 or 12 weeks. Overall study results and limits: As reported, nearly half of all spike-specific TCRs target variant regions that are unmutated. Donors, mostly white British, included more females; clonal diversity was possibly underestimated. Compared with day 0, the breadth and depth of the Spike-specific TCR repertoire rose significantly after two doses of AZD1222.

Using immunoSEQ multiplex PCR, the repertoire was profiled, and TCRdb retains in-frame clones only, with some absent. This sample has some 82,000 clones; 75% to 90% occur once, and the top ten carry 5.7%. The CDR3 covers 14 residues. V was clipped by 3 bases and J by 2 bases, with 11 bases between them. Germline V gene lookup returns CDR1 SEHNR and CDR2 FQNEAQ (reference sequence). This clone showed up just once. No antigen is known for it. The V gene is TRBV7-9, the J gene TRBJ2-7; TRBD2 might be the D (6 bases). The receptor's source is an adult in good health. The specimen comprised peripheral blood, sampled on day 0 of AZD1222 vaccination. CDR3 nucleotides: TGTGCCAGCAGCTTCGGTGGGGAGGCCTACGAGCAGTACTTC. Protein product: CASSFGGEAYEQYF. Combining the CDR3 with reference TRBV7-9 and TRBJ2-7 gives the whole variable domain DTGVSQNPRHKITKRGQNVTFRCDPISEHNRLYWYRQTLGQGPEFLTYFQNEAQLEKSRLLSDRFSAERPKGSFSTLEIQRTEQGDSAMYLCASSFGGEAYEQYFGPGTRLTVT.